The next 7 T cell receptor beta chains were all read from a single sample in a study of blood T cell repertoires in COVID-19. Using immunoSEQ multiplex PCR, the repertoire was profiled, and TCRdb retains in-frame clones only, with some absent. Here the sample spans about 230,000 clones, roughly 80% being singletons. The sample consisted of peripheral blood. The source is a woman aged 65 to 85 with active or convalescent COVID-19.

V and J are TRBV6-5 and TRBJ1-5; D is possibly TRBD1 (5 bases). V was trimmed by 8 bases and J by 2 bases, leaving 10 bases between them. The germline CDR1 and CDR2 sequences are MNHEY and SVGAGI. CDR3 size: 13 residues. In DNA, the CDR3 is TGTGCCAGCCAAGGGACTGGCAATCAGCCCCAGCATTTT. Encoded protein: CASQGTGNQPQHF.

This clone was picked up one time. The rearrangement uses TRBV5-1 and TRBJ1-1; tentative D call: TRBD1 (5 bases). In germline, CDR1 is SGHRS, CDR2 YFSETQ. Trimming removed 1 base from V and 3 bases from J, with 13 bases in between. CDR3 length: 15 residues. CDR3 residues: CASSLYGGSDTEAFF. CDR3 sequence (DNA): TGCGCCAGCAGCTTGTATGGGGGGTCGGACACTGAAGCTTTCTTT.

The chain uses TRBV3-1 (or the pseudogene TRBV3-2) and TRBJ1-1, with D possibly being TRBD1 (6 bases). V was shortened by 3 bases and J by 2 bases, with 10 bases between the two germline ends. The CDR3 extends over 14 amino acids. CDR1 is LGHDT and CDR2 is YNNKEL in the germline V gene (reference sequence). The CDR3 is CASSQRQDNTEAFF. The CDR3 DNA reads TGTGCCAGCAGCCAGCGACAGGATAACACTGAAGCTTTCTTT.

The chain recombines TRBV12-5 with TRBJ1-6; tentative D call: TRBD1 (5 bases). Germline loops: CDR1 LGHNT, CDR2 FRNRAP. Trimming took 7 bases from V and 2 from J, leaving 15 bases between them. The CDR3 has 16 amino acids. CDR3 nucleotide sequence: TGTGCTAGTGCTCACCGGGGGAGCGCCTATAATTCACCCCTCCACTTT. This sequence encodes CASAHRGSAYNSPLHF.

By frequency in the sample, this clone is medium-sized. Other DNA sequences within the sample encode an identical CDR3. V gene TRBV9 combines with J gene TRBJ2-1; 12 nucleotides match TRBD2. Germline V gene sequence: CDR1 SGDLS, CDR2 YYNGEE. With 3 bases clipped from V and 4 bases from J, the junction kept 5 bases outside the gene matches. The CDR3 length is 16 residues. CDR3 DNA sequence: TGTGCCAGCAGCGGCCCTAGCGGGGGGGCTTACAATGAGCAGTTCTTC. Translating gives CASSGPSGGAYNEQFF.

V gene TRBV4-1 combines with J gene TRBJ1-5; TRBD1 might be the D (6 bases). The CDR3 has 19 amino acids. CDR1 is MGHRA and CDR2 is YSYEKL in the germline V gene. V was shortened by 0 bases and J by 5 bases, with 23 bases between the two germline ends. Here the CDR3 DNA reads TGCGCCAGCAGCCAAGATCCAGTGGTTCCGGGACACGGCGATCAGCCCCAGCATTTT. This translates into CASSQDPVVPGHGDQPQHF.

The chain couples TRBV28 to TRBJ1-2; the match to TRBD1 covers 9 bases. This CDR3 region has 13 residues. In germline, CDR1 is MDHEN, CDR2 SYDVKM. The J segment lost 8 bases and the V segment lost 6 bases, leaving 7 bases of the junction unmatched. Here the CDR3 DNA reads TGTGCCAGCAGCAAAGGACAGGGGTTCGGCTACACCTTC. It is translated as CASSKGQGFGYTF.